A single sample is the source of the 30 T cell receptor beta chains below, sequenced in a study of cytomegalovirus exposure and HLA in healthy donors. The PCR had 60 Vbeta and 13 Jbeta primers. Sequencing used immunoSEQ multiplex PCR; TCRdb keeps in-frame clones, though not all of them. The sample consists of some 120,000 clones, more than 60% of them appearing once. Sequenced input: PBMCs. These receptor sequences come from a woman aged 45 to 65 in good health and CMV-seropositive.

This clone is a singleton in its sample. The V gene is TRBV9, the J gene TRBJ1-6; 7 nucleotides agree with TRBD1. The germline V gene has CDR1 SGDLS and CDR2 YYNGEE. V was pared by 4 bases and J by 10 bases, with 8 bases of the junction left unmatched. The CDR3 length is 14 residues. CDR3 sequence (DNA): TGTGCCAGCAGCCCCCGACAGGGCTTATCACCCCTCCACTTT. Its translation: CASSPRQGLSPLHF.

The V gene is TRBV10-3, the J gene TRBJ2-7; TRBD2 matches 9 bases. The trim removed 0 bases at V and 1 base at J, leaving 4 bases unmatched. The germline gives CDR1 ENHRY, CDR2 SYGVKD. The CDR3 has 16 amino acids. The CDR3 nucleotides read TGTGCCATCAGTGAGTCGCAGAGCGGGAGGTCCTACGAGCAGTACTTC. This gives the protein CAISESQSGRSYEQYF.

CDR3 in DNA: TGTGCCAGCAGCCAAGGGCGCGGGGGTTGGGAGATGAACACTGAAGCTTTCTTT. Its translation is CASSQGRGGWEMNTEAFF. The chain carries TRBV4-2 and TRBJ1-1, with D tentatively TRBD1 (5 bases). Germline CDR1 reads LGHNA; CDR2 reads YNFKEQ. V was cut by 1 base and J by 0 bases, with 18 bases left in between. The CDR3 consists of 18 residues.

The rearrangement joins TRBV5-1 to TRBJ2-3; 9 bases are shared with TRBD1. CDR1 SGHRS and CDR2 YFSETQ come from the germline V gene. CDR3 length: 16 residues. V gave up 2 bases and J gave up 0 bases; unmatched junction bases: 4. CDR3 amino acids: CASSFGQGSSTDTQYF. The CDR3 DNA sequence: TGCGCCAGCAGCTTTGGACAGGGGTCTAGCACAGATACGCAGTATTTT.

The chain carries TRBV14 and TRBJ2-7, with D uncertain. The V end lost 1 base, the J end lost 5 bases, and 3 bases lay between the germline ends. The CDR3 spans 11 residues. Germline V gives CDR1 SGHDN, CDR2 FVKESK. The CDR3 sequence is CASSQAHEQYF. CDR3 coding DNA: TGTGCCAGCAGCCAAGCTCACGAGCAGTACTTC.

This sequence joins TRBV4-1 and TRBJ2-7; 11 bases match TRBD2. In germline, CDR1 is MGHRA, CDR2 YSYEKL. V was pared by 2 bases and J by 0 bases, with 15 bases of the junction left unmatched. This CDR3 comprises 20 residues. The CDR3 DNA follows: TGCGCCAGCAGCCAACGGGAGGGGACTAGCGGAACCTTCTTCTCCTACGAGCAGTACTTC. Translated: CASSQREGTSGTFFSYEQYF.

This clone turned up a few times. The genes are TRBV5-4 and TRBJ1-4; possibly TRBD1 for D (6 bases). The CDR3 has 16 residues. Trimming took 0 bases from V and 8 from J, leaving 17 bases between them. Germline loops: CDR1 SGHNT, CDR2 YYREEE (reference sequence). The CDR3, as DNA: TGTGCCAGCAGCTTGGACTCCGGGACATCCTTAGAAAAACTGTTTTTT. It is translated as CASSLDSGTSLEKLFF.

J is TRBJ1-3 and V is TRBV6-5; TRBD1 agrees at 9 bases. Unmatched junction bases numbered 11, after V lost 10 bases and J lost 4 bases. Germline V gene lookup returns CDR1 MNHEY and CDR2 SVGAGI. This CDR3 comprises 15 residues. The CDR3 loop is CATEPGQGTGNTIYF. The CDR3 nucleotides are TGTGCCACTGAACCGGGACAGGGTACCGGAAACACCATATATTTT.

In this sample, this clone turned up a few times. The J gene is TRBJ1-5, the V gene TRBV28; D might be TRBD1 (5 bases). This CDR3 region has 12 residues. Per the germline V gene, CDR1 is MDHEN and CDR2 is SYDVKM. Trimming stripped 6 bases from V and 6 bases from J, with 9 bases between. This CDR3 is CASSWRGQPQHF. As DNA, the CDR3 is TGTGCCAGCAGCTGGAGGGGTCAGCCCCAGCATTTT. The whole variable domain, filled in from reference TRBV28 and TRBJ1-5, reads DVKVTQSSRYLVKRTGEKVFLECVQDMDHENMFWYRQDPGLGLRLIYFSYDVKMKEKGDIPEGYSVSREKKERFSLILESASTNQTSMYLCASSWRGQPQHFGDGTRLSIL.

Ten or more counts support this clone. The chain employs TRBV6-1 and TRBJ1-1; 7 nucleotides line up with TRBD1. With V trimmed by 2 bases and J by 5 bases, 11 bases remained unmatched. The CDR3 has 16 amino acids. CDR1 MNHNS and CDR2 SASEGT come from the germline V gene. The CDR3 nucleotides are TGTGCCAGCAGTGAATCGGGCAGGGGGAAGGGAACTGAAGCTTTCTTT. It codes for CASSESGRGKGTEAFF.

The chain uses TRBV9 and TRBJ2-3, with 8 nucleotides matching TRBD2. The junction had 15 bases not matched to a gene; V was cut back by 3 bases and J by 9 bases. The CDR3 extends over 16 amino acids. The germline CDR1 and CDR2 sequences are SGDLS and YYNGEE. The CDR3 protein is CASSERSGGKPTTQYF. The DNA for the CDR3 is TGTGCCAGCAGCGAGAGGAGCGGGGGCAAGCCCACGACGCAGTATTTT.

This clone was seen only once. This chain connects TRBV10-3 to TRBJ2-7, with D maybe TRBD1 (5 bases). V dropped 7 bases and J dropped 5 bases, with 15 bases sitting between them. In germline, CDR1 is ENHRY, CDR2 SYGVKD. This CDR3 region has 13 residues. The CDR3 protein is CAIKGHAVDEQYF. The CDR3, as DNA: TGTGCCATCAAAGGACATGCAGTGGACGAGCAGTACTTC.

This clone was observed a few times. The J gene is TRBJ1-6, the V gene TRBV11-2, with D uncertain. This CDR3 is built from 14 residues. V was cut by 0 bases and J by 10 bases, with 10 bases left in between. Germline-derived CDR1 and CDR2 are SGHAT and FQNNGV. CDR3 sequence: CASSLDPGKSPLHF. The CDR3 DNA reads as TGTGCCAGCAGCTTAGATCCCGGGAAATCACCCCTCCACTTT.

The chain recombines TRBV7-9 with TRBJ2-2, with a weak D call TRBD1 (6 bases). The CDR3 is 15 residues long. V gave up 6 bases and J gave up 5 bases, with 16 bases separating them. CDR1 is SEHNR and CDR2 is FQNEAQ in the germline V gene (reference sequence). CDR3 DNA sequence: TGTGCCAGCAGTAACGACAGGAGAGGGACCGGGGAGCTGTTTTTT. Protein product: CASSNDRRGTGELFF.

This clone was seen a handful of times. The CDR3 sequence is CAWSGDLWGLPQETQYF. The CDR3 DNA follows: TGTGCCTGGAGTGGAGATCTTTGGGGACTGCCACAAGAGACCCAGTACTTC. The chain couples TRBV30 to TRBJ2-5, with D possibly TRBD2 on 6 matching bases. Germline V gives CDR1 GTSNPN, CDR2 SVGIG (reference sequence). CDR3 length: 17 residues. V lost 1 base and J lost 2, with 20 bases in between.

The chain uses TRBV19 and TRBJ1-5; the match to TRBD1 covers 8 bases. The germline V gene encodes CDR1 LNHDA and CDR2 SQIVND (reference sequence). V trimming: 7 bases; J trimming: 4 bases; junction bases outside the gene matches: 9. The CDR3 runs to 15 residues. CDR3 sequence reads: CASTKDRGGNQPQHF. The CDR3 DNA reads TGTGCCAGTACCAAAGACAGGGGCGGGAATCAGCCCCAGCATTTT.

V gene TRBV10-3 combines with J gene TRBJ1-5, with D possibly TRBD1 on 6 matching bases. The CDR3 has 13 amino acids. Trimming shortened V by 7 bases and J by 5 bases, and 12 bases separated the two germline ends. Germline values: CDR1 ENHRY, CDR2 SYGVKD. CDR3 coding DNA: TGTGCCATCACCCCAGGGGAATATCAGCCCCAGCATTTT. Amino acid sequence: CAITPGEYQPQHF.

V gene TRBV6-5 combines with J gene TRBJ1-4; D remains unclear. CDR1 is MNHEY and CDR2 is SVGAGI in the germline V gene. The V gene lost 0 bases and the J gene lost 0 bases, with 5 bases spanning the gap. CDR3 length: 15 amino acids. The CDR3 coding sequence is TGTGCCAGCAGTTACTCGCACTCAACTAATGAAAAACTGTTTTTT. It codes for CASSYSHSTNEKLFF.

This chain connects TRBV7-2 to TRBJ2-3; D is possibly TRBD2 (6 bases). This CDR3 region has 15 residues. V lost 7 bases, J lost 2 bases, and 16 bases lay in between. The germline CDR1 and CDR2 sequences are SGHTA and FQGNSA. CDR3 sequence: CASNTFRDSTDTQYF. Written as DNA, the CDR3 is TGTGCCAGCAACACGTTTAGGGACTCCACAGATACGCAGTATTTT.

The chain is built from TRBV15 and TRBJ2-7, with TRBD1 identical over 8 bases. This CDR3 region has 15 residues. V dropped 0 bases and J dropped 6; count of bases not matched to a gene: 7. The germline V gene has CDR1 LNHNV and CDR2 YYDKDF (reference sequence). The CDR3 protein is CATSRDRQGAGEQYF. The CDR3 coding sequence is TGTGCCACCAGCAGAGATCGGCAGGGGGCAGGCGAGCAGTACTTC.

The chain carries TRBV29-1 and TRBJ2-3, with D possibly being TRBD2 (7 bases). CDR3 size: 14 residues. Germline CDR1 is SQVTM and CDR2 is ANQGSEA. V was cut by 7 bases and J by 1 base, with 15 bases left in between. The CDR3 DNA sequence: TGCAGCGGGCGGGGGCCTACTGGCACAGATACGCAGTATTTT. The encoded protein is CSGRGPTGTDTQYF.

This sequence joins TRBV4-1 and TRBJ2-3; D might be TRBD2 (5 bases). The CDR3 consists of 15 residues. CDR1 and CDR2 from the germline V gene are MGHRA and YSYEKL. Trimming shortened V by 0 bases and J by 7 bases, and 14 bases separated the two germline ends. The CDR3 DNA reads TGCGCCAGCAGCCAAGATATTGCGCGGAGGAATACGCAGTATTTT. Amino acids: CASSQDIARRNTQYF.

DNA of the CDR3: TGTGCCAGTTCCGACGACGAGGCCCAGCATTTT. As protein: CASSDDEAQHF. The chain couples TRBV18 to TRBJ1-5; D not resolved. Germline CDR1 is KGHSH and CDR2 is LQKENI. CDR3 length: 11 residues. Trimming cost V 9 bases and J 11 bases, with 14 bases left between them.

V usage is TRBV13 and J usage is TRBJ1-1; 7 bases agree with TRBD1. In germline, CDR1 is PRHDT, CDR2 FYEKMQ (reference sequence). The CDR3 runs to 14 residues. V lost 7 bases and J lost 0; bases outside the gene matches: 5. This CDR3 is CASNIGGLNTEAFF. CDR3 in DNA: TGTGCCAGCAACATAGGGGGCTTGAACACTGAAGCTTTCTTT.

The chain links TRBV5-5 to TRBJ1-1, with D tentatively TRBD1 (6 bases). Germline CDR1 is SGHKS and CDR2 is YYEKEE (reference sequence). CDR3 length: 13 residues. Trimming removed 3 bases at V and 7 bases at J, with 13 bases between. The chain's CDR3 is CASSSQGSGEAFF. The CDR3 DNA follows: TGTGCCAGCAGCTCACAGGGTTCGGGTGAAGCTTTCTTT.

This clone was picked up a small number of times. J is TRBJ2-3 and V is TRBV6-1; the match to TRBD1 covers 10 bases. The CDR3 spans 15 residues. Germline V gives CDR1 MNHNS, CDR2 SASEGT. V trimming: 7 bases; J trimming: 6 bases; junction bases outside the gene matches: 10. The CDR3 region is CASNWDRGVVDTQYF. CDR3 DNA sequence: TGTGCCAGCAATTGGGACAGGGGAGTCGTGGATACGCAGTATTTT.

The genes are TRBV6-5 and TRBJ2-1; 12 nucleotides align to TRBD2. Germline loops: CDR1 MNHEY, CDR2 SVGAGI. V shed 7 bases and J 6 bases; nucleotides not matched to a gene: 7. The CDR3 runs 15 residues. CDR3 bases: TGTGCCAGCACCTCACTAGCGGGGGGAGTCAATGAGCAGTTCTTC. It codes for CASTSLAGGVNEQFF.

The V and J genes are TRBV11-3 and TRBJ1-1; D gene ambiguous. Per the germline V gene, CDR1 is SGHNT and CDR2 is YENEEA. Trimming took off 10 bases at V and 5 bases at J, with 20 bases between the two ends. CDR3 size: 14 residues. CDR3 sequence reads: CATAGRAGVTEAFF. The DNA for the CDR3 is TGTGCCACCGCCGGGCGGGCTGGGGTTACTGAAGCTTTCTTT.

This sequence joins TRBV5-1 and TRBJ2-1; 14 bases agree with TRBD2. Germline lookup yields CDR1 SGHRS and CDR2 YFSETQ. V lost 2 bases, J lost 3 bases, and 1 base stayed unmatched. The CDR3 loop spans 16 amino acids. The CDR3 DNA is TGCGCCAGCAGCTTAGGGACTAGCGGGGGCTACAATGAGCAGTTCTTC. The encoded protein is CASSLGTSGGYNEQFF. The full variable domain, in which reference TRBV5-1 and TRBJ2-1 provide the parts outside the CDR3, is KAGVTQTPRYLIKTRGQQVTLSCSPISGHRSVSWYQQTPGQGLQFLFEYFSETQRNKGNFPGRFSGRQFSNSRSEMNVSTLELGDSALYLCASSLGTSGGYNEQFFGPGTRLTVL.

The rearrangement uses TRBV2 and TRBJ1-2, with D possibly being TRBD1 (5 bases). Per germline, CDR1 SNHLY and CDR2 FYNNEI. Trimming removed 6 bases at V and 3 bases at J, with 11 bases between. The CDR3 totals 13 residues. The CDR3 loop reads CASSRAQDYGYTF. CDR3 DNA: TGTGCCAGCAGCCGAGCACAGGACTATGGCTACACCTTC.